These 13 T cell receptor beta chains were all obtained from the same sample, sequenced in a study of T cell responses to AZD1222 COVID-19 vaccine. Generated by immunoSEQ multiplex PCR, the TCRdb table keeps only in-frame clones and is missing some. The table has over 100,000 clones, about 90% seen once. Sequenced material: peripheral blood, taken on day 0 of AZD1222 vaccination. Receptor source: an adult in good health.

The rearrangement joins TRBV4-1 to TRBJ1-2; TRBD1 matches 8 bases. The CDR3 totals 16 residues. Germline CDR1 reads MGHRA; CDR2 reads YSYEKL. J gave up 4 bases and V 1 base, and 8 bases lay outside the gene matches. CDR3 DNA sequence: TGCGCCAGCAGCCAAGTTTTAACAGGGGGGAGCTATGGCTACACCTTC. It translates to CASSQVLTGGSYGYTF.

This clone was seen just once. The rearrangement uses TRBV6-2 or TRBV6-3 and TRBJ2-2; D gene unclear. V shed 2 bases and J shed 4 bases, with 2 bases lying between them. This CDR3 is 12 amino acids long. CDR1 and CDR2 from the germline V gene are MNHEY and SVGEGT. The CDR3 region is CASSYTTGELFF. The DNA of the CDR3 is TGTGCCAGCAGTTACACCACCGGGGAGCTGTTTTTT.

The chain employs TRBV3-1 (or the pseudogene TRBV3-2) and TRBJ1-1, with no clear D. This CDR3 is built from 14 residues. V dropped 4 bases and J dropped 4 bases, with 13 bases sitting between them. Germline V gives CDR1 LGHDT, CDR2 YNNKEL (reference sequence). CDR3 DNA: TGTGCCAGCAGCCTGGCCCTACTGAGCACTGAAGCTTTCTTT. This encodes CASSLALLSTEAFF.

The chain couples TRBV5-1 to TRBJ2-2; TRBD1 matches at 8 bases. The J segment lost 4 bases and the V segment lost 0 bases, leaving 17 bases of the junction unmatched. The CDR3 is made up of 20 amino acids. Germline V gives CDR1 SGHRS, CDR2 YFSETQ. The CDR3 region has the DNA TGCGCCAGCAGCTTGGTTGGGGCGACAGGGGCCCAAAGGGGCACCGGGGAGCTGTTTTTT. It specifies CASSLVGATGAQRGTGELFF.

A remark on this clone: This sequence may be a read error, since a much larger clone differs from it by one base. This rearrangement joins TRBV27 to TRBJ2-3; tentative D call: TRBD1 (5 bases). The germline V and J ends were trimmed by 6 bases and 8 bases, with 15 bases remaining between them. This CDR3 comprises 13 residues. CDR1 and CDR2 (germline): MNHEY, SMNVEV (reference sequence). The CDR3 DNA is TGTGCCAGCAGCCCCAATGACAGCGCTACGCAGTATTTT. This gives the protein CASSPNDSATQYF.

V usage is TRBV21-1 and J usage is TRBJ1-5. TRBV21-1 is shown as a pseudogene. CDR3 length: 15 residues. This chain's CDR3 is CASNTVGSQNQPQHF. DNA for the CDR3: TGTGCCAGCAACACCGTAGGGAGTCAAAATCAGCCCCAGCATTTT.

The V gene is TRBV5-1, the J gene TRBJ2-4, with D unresolved. V was pared by 4 bases and J by 0 bases, with 8 bases between. The CDR3 runs to 14 residues. Germline CDR1 SGHRS, CDR2 YFSETQ. In DNA, the CDR3 is TGCGCCAGCAGCCTGACGGTAGCCAAAAACATTCAGTACTTC. This encodes CASSLTVAKNIQYF.

V usage is TRBV2 and J usage is TRBJ1-3; weak D call: TRBD1 (6 bases). Trimming stripped 5 bases from V and 4 bases from J, with 12 bases between. Per the germline V gene, CDR1 is SNHLY and CDR2 is FYNNEI. The CDR3 has 14 residues. The CDR3 DNA reads as TGTGCCAGCAGTACCGGACAGATCGGAAACACCATATATTTT. Its translation is CASSTGQIGNTIYF.

The chain recombines TRBV6-2 or TRBV6-3 with TRBJ1-4; D remains ambiguous. Germline CDR1 reads MNHEY; CDR2 reads SVGEGT. V was pared by 5 bases and J by 0 bases, with 10 bases between. The CDR3 extends over 15 amino acids. The CDR3 bases are TGTGCCAGCAGTCCGACGGCCGCAACTAATGAAAAACTGTTTTTT. This encodes CASSPTAATNEKLFF.

This clone showed up just once. This chain uses TRBV14 with TRBJ1-1, with D unclear. Looked up from germline, CDR1 is SGHDN and CDR2 is FVKESK. V dropped 4 bases and J dropped 2 bases, with 8 bases sitting between them. The CDR3 consists of 13 residues. The chain's CDR3 is CASSPQYNTEAFF. The CDR3 region has the DNA TGTGCCAGCAGCCCACAATATAACACTGAAGCTTTCTTT.

A note on this clone: The junction and the germline gene differ at one end; a read error may be behind it. The chain combines TRBV7-9 with TRBJ2-7; either TRBD1 or TRBD2 may fit D (5 bases each). Germline loops: CDR1 SEHNR, CDR2 FQNEAQ (reference sequence). CDR3 size: 12 residues. CDR3: CASSSNPGTDNF. CDR3 nucleotides: TGTGCCAGCAGCTCCAACCCCGGGACCGACAACTTC.

V usage is TRBV28 and J usage is TRBJ1-2; possibly TRBD1 for D (5 bases). This CDR3 is 16 amino acids long. Germline V gives CDR1 MDHEN, CDR2 SYDVKM. V was shortened by 7 bases and J by 5 bases, with 23 bases between the two germline ends. CDR3 sequence reads: CASTYYGGEERYGYTF. The CDR3 nucleotides are TGTGCCAGCACCTACTACGGAGGGGAGGAGAGATATGGCTACACCTTC.

This clone occurred once. The J gene is TRBJ2-2, the V gene TRBV29-1; 10 positions agree with TRBD2. V gave up 4 bases and J gave up 7 bases; unmatched junction bases: 12. The germline CDR1 and CDR2 sequences are SQVTM and ANQGSEA. The length of the CDR3 is 16 residues. CDR3 loop: CSVARRAGGPVGELFF. The CDR3 nucleotides read TGCAGCGTTGCGAGGAGAGCGGGAGGGCCCGTCGGGGAGCTGTTTTTT.